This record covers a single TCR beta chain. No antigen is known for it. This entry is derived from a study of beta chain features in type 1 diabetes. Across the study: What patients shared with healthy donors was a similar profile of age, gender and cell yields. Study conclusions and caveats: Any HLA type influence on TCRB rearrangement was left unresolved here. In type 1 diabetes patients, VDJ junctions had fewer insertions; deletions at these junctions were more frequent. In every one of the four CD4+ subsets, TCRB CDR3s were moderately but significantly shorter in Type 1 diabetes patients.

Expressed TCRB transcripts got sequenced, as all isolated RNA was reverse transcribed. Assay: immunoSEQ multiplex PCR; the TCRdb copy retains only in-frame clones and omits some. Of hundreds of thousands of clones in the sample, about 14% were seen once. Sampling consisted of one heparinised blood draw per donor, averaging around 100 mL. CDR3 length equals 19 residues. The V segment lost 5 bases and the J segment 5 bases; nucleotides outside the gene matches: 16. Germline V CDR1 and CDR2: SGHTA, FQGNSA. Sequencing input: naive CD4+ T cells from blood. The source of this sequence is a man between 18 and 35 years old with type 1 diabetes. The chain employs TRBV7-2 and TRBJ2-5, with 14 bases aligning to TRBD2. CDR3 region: CASSRDVGLAGVLSETQYF. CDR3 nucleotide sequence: TGTGCCAGCAGCCGGGATGTGGGACTAGCGGGGGTCTTGTCCGAGACCCAGTACTTC.